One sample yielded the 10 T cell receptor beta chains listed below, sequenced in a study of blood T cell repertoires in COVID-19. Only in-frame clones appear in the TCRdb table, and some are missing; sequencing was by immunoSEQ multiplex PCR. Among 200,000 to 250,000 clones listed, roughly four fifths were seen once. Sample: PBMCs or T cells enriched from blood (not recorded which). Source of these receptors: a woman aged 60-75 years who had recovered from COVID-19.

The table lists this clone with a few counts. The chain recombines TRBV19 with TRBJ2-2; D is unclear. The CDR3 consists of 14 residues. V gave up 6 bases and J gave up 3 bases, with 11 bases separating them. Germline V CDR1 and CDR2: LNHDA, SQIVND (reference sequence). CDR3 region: CASRDSTDTGELFF. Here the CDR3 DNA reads TGTGCCAGTAGGGATAGTACAGACACCGGGGAGCTGTTTTTT.

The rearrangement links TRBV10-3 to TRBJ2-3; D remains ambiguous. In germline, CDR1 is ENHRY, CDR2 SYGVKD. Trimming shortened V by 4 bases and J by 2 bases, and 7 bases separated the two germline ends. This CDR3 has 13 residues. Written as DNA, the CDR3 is TGTGCCATCAGTGGGTTAGCCACAGATACGCAGTATTTT. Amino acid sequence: CAISGLATDTQYF.

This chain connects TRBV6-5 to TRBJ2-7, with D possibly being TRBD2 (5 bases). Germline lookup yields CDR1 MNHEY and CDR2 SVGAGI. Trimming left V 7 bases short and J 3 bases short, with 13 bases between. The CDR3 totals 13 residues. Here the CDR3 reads CASNLGLVYEQYF. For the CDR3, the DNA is TGTGCCAGCAACTTAGGACTCGTCTACGAGCAGTACTTC.

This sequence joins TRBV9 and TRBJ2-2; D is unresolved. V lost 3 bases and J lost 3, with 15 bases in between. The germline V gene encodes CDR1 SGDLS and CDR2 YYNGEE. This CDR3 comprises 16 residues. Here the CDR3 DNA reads TGTGCCAGCAGCGCCCTGGTGGTGTCGGACACCGGGGAGCTGTTTTTT. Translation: CASSALVVSDTGELFF.

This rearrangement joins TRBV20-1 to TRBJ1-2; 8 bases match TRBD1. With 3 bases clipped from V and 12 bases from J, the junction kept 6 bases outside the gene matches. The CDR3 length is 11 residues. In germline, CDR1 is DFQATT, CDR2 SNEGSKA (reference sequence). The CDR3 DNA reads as TGCAGTGCTAGTTTCTCACAGGGGGACACCTTC. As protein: CSASFSQGDTF.

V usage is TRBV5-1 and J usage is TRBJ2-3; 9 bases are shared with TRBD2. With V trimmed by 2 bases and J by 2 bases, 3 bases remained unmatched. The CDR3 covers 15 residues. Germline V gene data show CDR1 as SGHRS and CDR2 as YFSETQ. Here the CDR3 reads CASSLGGGDTDTQYF. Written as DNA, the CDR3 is TGCGCCAGCAGCTTAGGCGGGGGGGACACAGATACGCAGTATTTT. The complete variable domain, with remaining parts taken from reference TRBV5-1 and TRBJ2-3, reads KAGVTQTPRYLIKTRGQQVTLSCSPISGHRSVSWYQQTPGQGLQFLFEYFSETQRNKGNFPGRFSGRQFSNSRSEMNVSTLELGDSALYLCASSLGGGDTDTQYFGPGTRLTVL.

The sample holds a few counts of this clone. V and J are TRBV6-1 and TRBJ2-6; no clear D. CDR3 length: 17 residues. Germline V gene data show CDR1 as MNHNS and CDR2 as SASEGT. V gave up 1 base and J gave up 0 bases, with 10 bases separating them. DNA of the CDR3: TGTGCCAGCAGTGAAGGTGTTACAGTCTCTGGGGCCAACGTCCTGACTTTC. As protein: CASSEGVTVSGANVLTF.

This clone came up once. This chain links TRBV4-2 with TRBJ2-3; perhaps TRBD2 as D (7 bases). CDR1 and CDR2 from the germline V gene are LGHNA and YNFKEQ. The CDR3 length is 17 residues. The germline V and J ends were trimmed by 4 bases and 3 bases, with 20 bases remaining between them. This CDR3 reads CASSPTSGGGATDTQYF. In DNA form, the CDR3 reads TGTGCCAGCAGCCCAACCTCGGGTGGGGGGGCTACAGATACGCAGTATTTT.

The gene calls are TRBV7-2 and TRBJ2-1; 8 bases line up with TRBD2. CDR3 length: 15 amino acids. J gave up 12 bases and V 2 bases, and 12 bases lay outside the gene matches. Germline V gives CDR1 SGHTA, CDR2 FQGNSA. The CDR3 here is CASSLTGGPSGGQFF. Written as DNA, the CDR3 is TGTGCCAGCAGCTTAACGGGAGGGCCGTCGGGAGGGCAGTTCTTC.

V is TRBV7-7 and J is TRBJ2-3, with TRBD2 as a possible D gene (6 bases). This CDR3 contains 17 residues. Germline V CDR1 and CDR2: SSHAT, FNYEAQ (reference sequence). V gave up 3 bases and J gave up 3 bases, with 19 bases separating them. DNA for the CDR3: TGTGCCAGCAGCTTGGGAACGGGAGTAGGGAGGACAGATACGCAGTATTTT. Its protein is CASSLGTGVGRTDTQYF.